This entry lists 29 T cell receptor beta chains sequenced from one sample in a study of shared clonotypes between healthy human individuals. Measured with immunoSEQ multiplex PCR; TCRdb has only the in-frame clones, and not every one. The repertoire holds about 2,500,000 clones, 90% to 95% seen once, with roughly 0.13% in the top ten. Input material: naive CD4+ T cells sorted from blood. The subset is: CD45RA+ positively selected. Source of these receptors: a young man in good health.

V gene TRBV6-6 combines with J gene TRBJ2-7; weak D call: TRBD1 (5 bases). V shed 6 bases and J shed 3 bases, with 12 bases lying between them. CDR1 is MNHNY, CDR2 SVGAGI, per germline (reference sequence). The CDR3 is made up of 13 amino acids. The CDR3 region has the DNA TGTGCCAGCAGCCTCGACAGAAACTACGAGCAGTACTTC. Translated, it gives CASSLDRNYEQYF.

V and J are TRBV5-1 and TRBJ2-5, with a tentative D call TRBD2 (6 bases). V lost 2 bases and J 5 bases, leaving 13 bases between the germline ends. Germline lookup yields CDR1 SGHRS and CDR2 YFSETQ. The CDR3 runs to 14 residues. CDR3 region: CASSFVAGRETQYF. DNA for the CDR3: TGCGCCAGCAGCTTCGTGGCGGGACGGGAGACCCAGTACTTC. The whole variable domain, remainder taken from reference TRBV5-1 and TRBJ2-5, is KAGVTQTPRYLIKTRGQQVTLSCSPISGHRSVSWYQQTPGQGLQFLFEYFSETQRNKGNFPGRFSGRQFSNSRSEMNVSTLELGDSALYLCASSFVAGRETQYFGPGTRLLVL.

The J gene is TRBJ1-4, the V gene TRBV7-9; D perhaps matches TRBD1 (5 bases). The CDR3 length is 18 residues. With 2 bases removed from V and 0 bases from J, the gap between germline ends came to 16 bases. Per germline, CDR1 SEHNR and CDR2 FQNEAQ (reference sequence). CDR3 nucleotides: TGTGCCAGCAGCTTAAGGACCACCGGGGGTACAACTAATGAAAAACTGTTTTTT. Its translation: CASSLRTTGGTTNEKLFF.

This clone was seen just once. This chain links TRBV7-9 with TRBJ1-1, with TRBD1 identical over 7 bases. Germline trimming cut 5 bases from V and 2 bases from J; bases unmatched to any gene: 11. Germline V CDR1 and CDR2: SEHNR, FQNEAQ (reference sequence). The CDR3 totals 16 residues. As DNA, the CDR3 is TGTGCCAGCAGCGTGGGGGACAGAAGTAGCAACACTGAAGCTTTCTTT. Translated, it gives CASSVGDRSSNTEAFF. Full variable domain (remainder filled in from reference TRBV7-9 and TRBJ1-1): DTGVSQNPRHKITKRGQNVTFRCDPISEHNRLYWYRQTLGQGPEFLTYFQNEAQLEKSRLLSDRFSAERPKGSFSTLEIQRTEQGDSAMYLCASSVGDRSSNTEAFFGQGTRLTVV.

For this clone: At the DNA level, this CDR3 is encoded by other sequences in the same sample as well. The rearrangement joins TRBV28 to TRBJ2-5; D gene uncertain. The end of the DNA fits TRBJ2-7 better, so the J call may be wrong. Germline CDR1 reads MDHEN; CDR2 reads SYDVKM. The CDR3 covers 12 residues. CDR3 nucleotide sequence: TGTGCCAGCAGTTTAGGCCAGTACGAGCAGTACTTC. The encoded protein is CASSLGQYEQYF.

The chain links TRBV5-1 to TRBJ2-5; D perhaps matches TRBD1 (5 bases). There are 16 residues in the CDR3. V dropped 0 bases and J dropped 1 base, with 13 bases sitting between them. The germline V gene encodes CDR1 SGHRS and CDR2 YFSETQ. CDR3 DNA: TGCGCCAGCAGCTTGGGGGGCCTAATGCTCCAAGAGACCCAGTACTTC. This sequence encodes CASSLGGLMLQETQYF.

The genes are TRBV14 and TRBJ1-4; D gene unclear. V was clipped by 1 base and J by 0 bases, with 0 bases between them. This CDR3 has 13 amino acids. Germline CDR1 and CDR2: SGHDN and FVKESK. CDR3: CASSQATNEKLFF. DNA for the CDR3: TGTGCCAGCAGCCAAGCAACTAATGAAAAACTGTTTTTT.

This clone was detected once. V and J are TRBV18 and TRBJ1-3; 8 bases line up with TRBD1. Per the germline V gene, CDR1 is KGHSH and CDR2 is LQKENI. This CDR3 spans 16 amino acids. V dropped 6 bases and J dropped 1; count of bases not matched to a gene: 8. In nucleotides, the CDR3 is TGTGCCAGCTCCACTCGACAGGGGAGTTCTGGAAACACCATATATTTT. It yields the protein CASSTRQGSSGNTIYF.

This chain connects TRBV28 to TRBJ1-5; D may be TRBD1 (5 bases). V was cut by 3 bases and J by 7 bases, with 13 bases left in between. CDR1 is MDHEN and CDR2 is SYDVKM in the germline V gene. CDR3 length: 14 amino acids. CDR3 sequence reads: CASSLGTPKQPQHF. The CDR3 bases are TGTGCCAGCAGTTTGGGGACGCCGAAACAGCCCCAGCATTTT.

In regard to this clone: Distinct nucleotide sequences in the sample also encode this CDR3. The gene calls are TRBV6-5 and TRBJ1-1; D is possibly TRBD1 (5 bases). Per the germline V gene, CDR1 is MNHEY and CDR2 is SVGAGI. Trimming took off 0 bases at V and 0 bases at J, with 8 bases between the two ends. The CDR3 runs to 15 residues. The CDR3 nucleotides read TGTGCCAGCAGTTACTCAACAGGATTGAACACTGAAGCTTTCTTT. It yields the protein CASSYSTGLNTEAFF.

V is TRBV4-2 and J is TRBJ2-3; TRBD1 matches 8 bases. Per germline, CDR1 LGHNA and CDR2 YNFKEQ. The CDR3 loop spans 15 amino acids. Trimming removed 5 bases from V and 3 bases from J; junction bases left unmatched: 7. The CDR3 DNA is TGTGCCAGCAGCTCGGCAGGGGGCGGGACAGATACGCAGTATTTT. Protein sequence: CASSSAGGGTDTQYF.

The CDR3 protein is CASSIQGSSEKLFF. The CDR3 DNA is TGTGCCAGTAGTATACAGGGGTCGAGTGAAAAACTGTTTTTT. The chain carries TRBV19 and TRBJ1-4; perhaps TRBD1 as D (6 bases). This CDR3 has 14 residues. Trimming removed 2 bases at V and 7 bases at J, with 11 bases between. Germline assignment: CDR1 LNHDA and CDR2 SQIVND (reference sequence).

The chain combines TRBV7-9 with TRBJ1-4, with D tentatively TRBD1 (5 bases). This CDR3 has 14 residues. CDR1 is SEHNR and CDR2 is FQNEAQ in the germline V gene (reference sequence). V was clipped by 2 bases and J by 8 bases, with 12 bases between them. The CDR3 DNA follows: TGTGCCAGCAGCTTATCCGGGGCGGAGGAAAAACTGTTTTTT. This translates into CASSLSGAEEKLFF.

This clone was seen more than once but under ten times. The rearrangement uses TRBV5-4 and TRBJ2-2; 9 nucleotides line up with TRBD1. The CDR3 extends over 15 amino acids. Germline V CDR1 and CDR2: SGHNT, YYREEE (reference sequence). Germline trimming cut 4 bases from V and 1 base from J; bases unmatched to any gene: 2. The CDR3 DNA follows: TGTGCCAGCAGCACGGGACAGGGGAACACCGGGGAGCTGTTTTTT. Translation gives CASSTGQGNTGELFF.

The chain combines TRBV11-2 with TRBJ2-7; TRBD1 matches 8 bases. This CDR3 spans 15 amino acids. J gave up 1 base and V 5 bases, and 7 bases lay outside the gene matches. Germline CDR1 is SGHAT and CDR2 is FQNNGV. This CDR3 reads CASSHGTGRSYEQYF. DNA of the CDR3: TGTGCCAGCAGCCACGGGACAGGTCGTTCCTACGAGCAGTACTTC.

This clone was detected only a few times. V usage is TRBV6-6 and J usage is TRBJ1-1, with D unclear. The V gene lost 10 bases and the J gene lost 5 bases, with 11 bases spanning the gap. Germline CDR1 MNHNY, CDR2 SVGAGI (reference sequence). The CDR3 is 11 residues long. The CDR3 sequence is CATGPGTEAFF. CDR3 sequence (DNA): TGTGCCACTGGCCCCGGGACTGAAGCTTTCTTT.

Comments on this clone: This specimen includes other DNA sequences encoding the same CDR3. The DNA of the CDR3 is TGTGCCAGCAGCTTCTACAATGAGCAGTTCTTC. As protein: CASSFYNEQFF. This sequence joins TRBV7-2 and TRBJ2-1; D gene uncertain. CDR1 is SGHTA, CDR2 FQGNSA, per germline. V was clipped by 3 bases and J by 3 bases, with 0 bases between them. The CDR3 covers 11 residues. Full variable domain (outside the CDR3, taken from reference TRBV7-2 and TRBJ2-1): GAGVSQSPSNKVTEKGKDVELRCDPISGHTALYWYRQSLGQGLEFLIYFQGNSAPDKSGLPSDRFSAERTGGSVSTLTIQRTQQEDSAVYLCASSFYNEQFFGPGTRLTVL.

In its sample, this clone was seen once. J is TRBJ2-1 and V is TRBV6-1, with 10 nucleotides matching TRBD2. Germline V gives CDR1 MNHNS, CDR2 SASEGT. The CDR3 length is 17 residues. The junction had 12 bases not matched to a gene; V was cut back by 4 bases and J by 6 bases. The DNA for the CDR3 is TGTGCCAGCAGTGGGACTAGCGGAGCCCTCTTTCCCAATGAGCAGTTCTTC. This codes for CASSGTSGALFPNEQFF.

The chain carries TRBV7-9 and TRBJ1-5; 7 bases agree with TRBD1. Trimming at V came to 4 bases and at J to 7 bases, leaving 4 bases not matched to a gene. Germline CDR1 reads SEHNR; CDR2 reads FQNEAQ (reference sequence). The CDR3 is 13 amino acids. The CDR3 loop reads CASSSTGTQPQHF. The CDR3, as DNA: TGTGCCAGCAGCTCGACAGGGACCCAGCCCCAGCATTTT.

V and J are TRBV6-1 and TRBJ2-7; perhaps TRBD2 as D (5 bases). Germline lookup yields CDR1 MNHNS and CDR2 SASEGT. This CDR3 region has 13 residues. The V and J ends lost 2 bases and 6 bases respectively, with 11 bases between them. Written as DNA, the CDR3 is TGTGCCAGCAGTGAACCCGGGGTTGGCGAGCAGTACTTC. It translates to CASSEPGVGEQYF.

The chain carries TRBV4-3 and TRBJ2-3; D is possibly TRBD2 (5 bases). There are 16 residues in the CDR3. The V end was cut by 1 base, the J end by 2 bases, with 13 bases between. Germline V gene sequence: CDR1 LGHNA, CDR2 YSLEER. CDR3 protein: CASSQGPGLNTDTQYF. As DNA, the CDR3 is TGCGCCAGCAGCCAAGGTCCGGGATTGAACACAGATACGCAGTATTTT.

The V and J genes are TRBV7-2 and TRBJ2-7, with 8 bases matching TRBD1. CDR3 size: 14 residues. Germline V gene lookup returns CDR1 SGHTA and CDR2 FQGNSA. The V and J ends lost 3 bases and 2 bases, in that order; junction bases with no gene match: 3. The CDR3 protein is CASSLGQETYEQYF. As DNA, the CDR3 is TGTGCCAGCAGCTTGGGACAGGAAACCTACGAGCAGTACTTC. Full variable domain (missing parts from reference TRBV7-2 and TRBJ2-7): GAGVSQSPSNKVTEKGKDVELRCDPISGHTALYWYRQSLGQGLEFLIYFQGNSAPDKSGLPSDRFSAERTGGSVSTLTIQRTQQEDSAVYLCASSLGQETYEQYFGPGTRLTVT.

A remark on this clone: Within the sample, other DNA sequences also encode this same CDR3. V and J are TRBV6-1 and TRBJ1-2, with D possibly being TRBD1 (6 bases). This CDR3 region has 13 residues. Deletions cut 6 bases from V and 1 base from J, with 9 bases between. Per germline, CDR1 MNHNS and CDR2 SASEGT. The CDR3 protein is CASSLQGNYGYTF. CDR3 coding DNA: TGTGCCAGCAGCCTACAGGGTAACTATGGCTACACCTTC.

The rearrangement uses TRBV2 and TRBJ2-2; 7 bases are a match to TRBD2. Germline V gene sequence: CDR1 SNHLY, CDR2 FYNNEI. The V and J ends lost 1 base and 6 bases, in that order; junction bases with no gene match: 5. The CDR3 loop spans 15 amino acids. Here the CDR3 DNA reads TGTGCCAGCAGTGAAGTCACAACTAGCGCCGGGGAGCTGTTTTTT. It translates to CASSEVTTSAGELFF. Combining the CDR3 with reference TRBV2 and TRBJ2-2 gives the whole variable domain EPEVTQTPSHQVTQMGQEVILRCVPISNHLYFYWYRQILGQKVEFLVSFYNNEISEKSEIFDDQFSVERPDGSNFTLKIRSTKLEDSAMYFCASSEVTTSAGELFFGEGSRLTVL.

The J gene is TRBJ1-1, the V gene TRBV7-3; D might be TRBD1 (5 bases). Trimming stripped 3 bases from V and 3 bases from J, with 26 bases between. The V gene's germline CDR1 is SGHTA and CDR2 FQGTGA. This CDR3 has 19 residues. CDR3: CASSLTGQRNLPGDTEAFF. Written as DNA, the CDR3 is TGTGCCAGCAGCTTGACTGGACAACGTAATTTACCTGGGGACACTGAAGCTTTCTTT.

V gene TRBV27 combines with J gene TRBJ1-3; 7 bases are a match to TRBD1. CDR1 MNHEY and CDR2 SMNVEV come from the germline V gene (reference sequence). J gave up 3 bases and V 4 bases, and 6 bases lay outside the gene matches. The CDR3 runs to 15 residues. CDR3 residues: CASSSPRDSGNTIYF. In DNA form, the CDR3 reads TGTGCCAGCAGTTCACCCCGGGACAGTGGAAACACCATATATTTT.

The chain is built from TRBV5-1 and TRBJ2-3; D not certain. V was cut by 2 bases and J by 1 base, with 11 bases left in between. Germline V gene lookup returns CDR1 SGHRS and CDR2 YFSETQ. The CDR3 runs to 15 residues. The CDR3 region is CASSFGQLRTDTQYF. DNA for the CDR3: TGCGCCAGCAGCTTTGGGCAGCTTCGCACAGATACGCAGTATTTT.

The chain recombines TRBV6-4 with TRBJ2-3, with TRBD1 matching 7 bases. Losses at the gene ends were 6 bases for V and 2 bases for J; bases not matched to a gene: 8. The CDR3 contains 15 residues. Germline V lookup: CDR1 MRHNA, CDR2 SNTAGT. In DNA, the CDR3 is TGTGCCAGCAGGATCTGGGACAGACTCACAGATACGCAGTATTTT. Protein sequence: CASRIWDRLTDTQYF.

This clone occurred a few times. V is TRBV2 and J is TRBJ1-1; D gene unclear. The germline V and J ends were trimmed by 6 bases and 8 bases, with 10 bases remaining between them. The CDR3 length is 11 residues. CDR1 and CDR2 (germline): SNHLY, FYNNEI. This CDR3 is CASRWSTEAFF. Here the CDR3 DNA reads TGTGCCAGCAGGTGGAGCACCGAAGCTTTCTTT.